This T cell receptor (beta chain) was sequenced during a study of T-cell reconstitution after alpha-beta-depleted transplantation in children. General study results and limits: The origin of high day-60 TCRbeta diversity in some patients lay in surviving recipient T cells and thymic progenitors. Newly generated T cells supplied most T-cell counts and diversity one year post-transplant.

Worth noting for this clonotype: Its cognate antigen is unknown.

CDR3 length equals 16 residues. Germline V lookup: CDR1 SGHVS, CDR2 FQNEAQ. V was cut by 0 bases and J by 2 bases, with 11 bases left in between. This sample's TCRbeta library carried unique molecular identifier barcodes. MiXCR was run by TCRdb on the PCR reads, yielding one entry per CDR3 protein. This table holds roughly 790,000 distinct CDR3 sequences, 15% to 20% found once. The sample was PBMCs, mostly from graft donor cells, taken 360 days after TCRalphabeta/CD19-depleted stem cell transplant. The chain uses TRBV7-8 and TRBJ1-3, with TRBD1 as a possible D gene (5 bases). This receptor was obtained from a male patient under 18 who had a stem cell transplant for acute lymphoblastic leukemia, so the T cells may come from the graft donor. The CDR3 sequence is CASSLAGVVPGNTIYF. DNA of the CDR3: TGTGCCAGCAGCTTAGCGGGGGTAGTCCCTGGAAACACCATATATTTT.